The 9 T cell receptor beta chains reported below all come from one sample, sequenced in a study of identical twins. Via MiXCR, TCRdb re-called the 5' RACE reads, giving one row per CDR3 protein. This table has about 200,000 distinct CDR3 sequences, about a tenth appearing once. What was sequenced was memory (CD45RO+) T cells sorted from blood. The source of these receptors is a woman in her late teens or twenties in good health.

This clonotype was detected a few times. The genes are TRBV20-1 and TRBJ2-3; 11 nucleotides match TRBD2. Trimming took 3 bases from V and 5 from J; bases not matched to a gene: 7. The CDR3 runs to 15 residues. CDR1 is DFQATT, CDR2 SNEGSKA, per germline (reference sequence). Here the CDR3 DNA reads TGCAGTGCTAGTGCGCTAGCGGGAGGCGGAGATACGCAGTATTTT. Its protein product is CSASALAGGGDTQYF.

The chain has TRBV5-1 and TRBJ2-5; possible D gene TRBD1, 5 bases. This CDR3 is built from 13 residues. Trimming cost V 6 bases and J 5 bases, with 14 bases left between them. The V gene's germline CDR1 is SGHRS and CDR2 YFSETQ. CDR3 DNA: TGCGCCAGCAAAGGCAGGGAACACGAGACCCAGTACTTC. Residues: CASKGREHETQYF.

This chain uses TRBV11-2 with TRBJ1-1; TRBD1 is a possible D gene (6 bases). Germline V gene sequence: CDR1 SGHAT, CDR2 FQNNGV. Deletions cut 5 bases from V and 2 bases from J, with 15 bases between. The CDR3 loop spans 15 amino acids. CDR3 sequence: CASSRMGALNTEAFF. In DNA, the CDR3 is TGTGCCAGCAGCCGCATGGGGGCCCTTAACACTGAAGCTTTCTTT.

This clonotype has a count of ten or more. The chain is built from TRBV7-2 and TRBJ2-5; D may be TRBD1 (5 bases). This CDR3 spans 13 amino acids. Deletions cut 5 bases from V and 2 bases from J, with 9 bases between. Germline assignment: CDR1 SGHTA and CDR2 FQGNSA. CDR3 in amino acids: CASSTRVQETQYF. The CDR3 DNA reads TGTGCCAGCAGCACCAGGGTTCAAGAGACCCAGTACTTC.

Comments on this clonotype: This CDR3 is missing its conserved last phenylalanine or tryptophan, likely due to a read error. This chain joins TRBV12-3 or TRBV12-4 and TRBJ1-5; TRBD1 aligns across 10 bases. V was pared by 6 bases and J by 1 base, with 3 bases of the junction left unmatched. This CDR3 is built from 15 residues. CDR3 sequence: CASSRDRGSNQPQHS. In DNA, the CDR3 is TGTGCCAGCAGCAGGGACAGGGGCAGCAATCAGCCCCAGCATTCT.

This clonotype was detected many times. V is TRBV5-1 and J is TRBJ1-6; 8 positions match TRBD1. J lost 9 bases, V lost 2 bases, and 4 bases had no gene match. The CDR3 extends over 14 amino acids. The germline gives CDR1 SGHRS, CDR2 YFSETQ. The CDR3 coding sequence is TGCGCCAGCAGCTTACGAACAGGGGGTTCACCCCTCCACTTT. It translates to CASSLRTGGSPLHF.

In this sample, this clonotype turned up a few times. The chain carries TRBV11-2 and TRBJ2-1, with 11 bases matching TRBD2. The J segment lost 9 bases and the V segment lost 4 bases, leaving 17 bases of the junction unmatched. The V gene's germline CDR1 is SGHAT and CDR2 FQNNGV. The CDR3 contains 18 residues. CDR3 DNA sequence: TGTGCCAGCAGCTCGACCCGCACTAGCGGGAGTTGGGTAAGTGAGCAGTTCTTC. Translating gives CASSSTRTSGSWVSEQFF.

J is TRBJ2-2 and V is TRBV10-1; possible D gene TRBD1, 6 bases. The CDR3 totals 13 residues. V was shortened by 8 bases and J by 4 bases, with 11 bases between the two germline ends. Germline V gives CDR1 WNHNN, CDR2 SYGVQD (reference sequence). CDR3 bases: TGCGCCAGCTCAGGGGCCCTCACCGGGGAGCTGTTTTTT. This gives the protein CASSGALTGELFF.

This clonotype was detected ten times or more. The chain combines TRBV4-1 with TRBJ1-1, with D hard to call. Germline lookup yields CDR1 MGHRA and CDR2 YSYEKL. V lost 2 bases and J 4 bases, leaving 17 bases between the germline ends. This CDR3 has 16 residues. This chain's CDR3 is CASSQQDLFTSTEAFF. The CDR3 DNA follows: TGCGCCAGCAGCCAACAGGATCTCTTTACTAGCACTGAAGCTTTCTTT.